The T cell receptor beta chain described here comes from a study of T cells in Graves' hyperthyroidism and ophthalmopathy. Study-level information: At the time of initial diagnosis and before any treatment, peripheral blood was collected. Whole-study results and caveats: In validation, the model predicted ophthalmopathy. These predictions came a median roughly seven months before onset. Appearing also in blood were most of the thyroid clonotypes expanded above 0.001.

Amplified TCR beta CDR3 regions came from RNA transcripts. In the first-round RT-PCR of the TCR CDR3, the HTBI primer set was used. From the multiplex PCR reads, TCRdb called clonotypes with MiXCR, one entry per CDR3 protein. The data hold about half a million distinct CDR3 sequences, with 20% observed a single time. This clonotype was picked up a small number of times. Its antigen is not identified. Germline V gene lookup returns CDR1 SGHAT and CDR2 FQNNGV. This CDR3 region has 11 residues. V lost 6 bases and J lost 10, with 10 bases in between. The sequence came from a man aged 40-49 years with Graves' ophthalmopathy. This chain uses TRBV11-2 with TRBJ2-1; D ambiguous. Sequencing was done on a sample of blood. CDR3 bases: TGTGCCAGCAGTTTCGGAGAGGAGCAGTTCTTC. Its protein product is CASSFGEEQFF. The complete variable domain, with remaining parts taken from reference TRBV11-2 and TRBJ2-1, reads EAGVAQSPRYKIIEKRQSVAFWCNPISGHATLYWYQQILGQGPKLLIQFQNNGVVDDSQLPKDRFSAERLKGVDSTLKIQPAKLEDSAVYLCASSFGEEQFFGPGTRLTVL.